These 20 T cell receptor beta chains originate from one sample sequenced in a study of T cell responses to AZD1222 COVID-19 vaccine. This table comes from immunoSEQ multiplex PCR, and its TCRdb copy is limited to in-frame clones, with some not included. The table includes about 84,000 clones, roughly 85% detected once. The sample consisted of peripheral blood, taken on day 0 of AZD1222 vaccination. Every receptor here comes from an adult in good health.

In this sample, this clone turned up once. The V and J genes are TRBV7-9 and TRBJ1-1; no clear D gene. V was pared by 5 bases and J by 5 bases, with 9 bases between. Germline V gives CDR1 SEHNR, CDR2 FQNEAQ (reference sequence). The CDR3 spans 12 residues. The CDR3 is CASSQYRTEAFF. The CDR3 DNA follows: TGTGCCAGCAGCCAATATAGAACTGAAGCTTTCTTT. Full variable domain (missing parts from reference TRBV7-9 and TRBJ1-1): DTGVSQNPRHKITKRGQNVTFRCDPISEHNRLYWYRQTLGQGPEFLTYFQNEAQLEKSRLLSDRFSAERPKGSFSTLEIQRTEQGDSAMYLCASSQYRTEAFFGQGTRLTVV.

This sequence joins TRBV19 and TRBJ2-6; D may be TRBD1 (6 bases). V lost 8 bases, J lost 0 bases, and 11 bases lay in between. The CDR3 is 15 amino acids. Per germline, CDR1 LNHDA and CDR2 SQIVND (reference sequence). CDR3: CASSGASSGANVLTF. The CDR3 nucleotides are TGTGCCAGTTCAGGGGCCTCCTCTGGGGCCAACGTCCTGACTTTC.

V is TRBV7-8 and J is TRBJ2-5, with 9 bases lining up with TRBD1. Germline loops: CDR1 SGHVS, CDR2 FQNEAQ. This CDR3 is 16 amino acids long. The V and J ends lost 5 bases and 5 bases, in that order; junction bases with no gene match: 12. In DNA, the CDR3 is TGTGCCAGCAGCCAGCCCGGACAGGGGTCTGTGGAGACCCAGTACTTC. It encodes CASSQPGQGSVETQYF. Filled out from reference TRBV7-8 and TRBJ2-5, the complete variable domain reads GAGVSQSPRYKVAKRGQDVALRCDPISGHVSLFWYQQALGQGPEFLTYFQNEAQLDKSGLPSDRFFAERPEGSVSTLKIQRTQQEDSAVYLCASSQPGQGSVETQYFGPGTRLLVL.

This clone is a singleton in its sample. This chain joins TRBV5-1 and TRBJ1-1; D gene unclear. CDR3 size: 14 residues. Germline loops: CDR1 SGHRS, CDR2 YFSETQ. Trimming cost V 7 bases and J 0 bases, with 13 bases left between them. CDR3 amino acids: CASRSVDLNTEAFF. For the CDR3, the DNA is TGCGCCAGCCGTTCGGTGGACCTGAACACTGAAGCTTTCTTT.

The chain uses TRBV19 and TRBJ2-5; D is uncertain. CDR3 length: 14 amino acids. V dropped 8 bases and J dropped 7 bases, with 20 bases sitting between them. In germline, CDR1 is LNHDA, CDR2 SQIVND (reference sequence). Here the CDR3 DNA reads TGTGCCAGTGGGCCCGGGCGCCCCACGACGACCCAGTACTTC. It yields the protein CASGPGRPTTTQYF.

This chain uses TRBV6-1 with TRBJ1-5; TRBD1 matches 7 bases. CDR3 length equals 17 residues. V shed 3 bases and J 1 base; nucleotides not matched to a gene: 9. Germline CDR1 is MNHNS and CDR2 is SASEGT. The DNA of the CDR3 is TGTGCCAGCAGTGATTTGGCAGGGGGAAAGAGCAATCAGCCCCAGCATTTT. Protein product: CASSDLAGGKSNQPQHF.

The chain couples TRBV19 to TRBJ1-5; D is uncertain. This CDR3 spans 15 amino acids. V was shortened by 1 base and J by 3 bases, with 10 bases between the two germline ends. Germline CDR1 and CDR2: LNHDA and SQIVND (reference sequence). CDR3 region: CASSIATEINQPQHF. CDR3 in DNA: TGTGCCAGTAGTATAGCGACTGAGATCAATCAGCCCCAGCATTTT.

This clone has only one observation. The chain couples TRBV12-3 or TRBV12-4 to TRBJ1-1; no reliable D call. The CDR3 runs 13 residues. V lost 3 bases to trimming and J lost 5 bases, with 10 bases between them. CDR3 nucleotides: TGTGCCAGCAGTTTTCGAAGGAAGACTGAAGCTTTCTTT. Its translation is CASSFRRKTEAFF.

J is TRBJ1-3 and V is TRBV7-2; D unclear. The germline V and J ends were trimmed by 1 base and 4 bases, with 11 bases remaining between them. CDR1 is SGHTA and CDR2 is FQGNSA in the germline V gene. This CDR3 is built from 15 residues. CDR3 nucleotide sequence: TGTGCCAGCAGCTTAGATTGGGGTGGAGGAAACACCATATATTTT. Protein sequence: CASSLDWGGGNTIYF.

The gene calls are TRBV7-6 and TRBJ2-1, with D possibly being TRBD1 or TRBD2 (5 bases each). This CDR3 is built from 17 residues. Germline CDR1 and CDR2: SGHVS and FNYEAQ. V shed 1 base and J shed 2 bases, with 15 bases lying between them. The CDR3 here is CASSLVSGTYTYNEQFF. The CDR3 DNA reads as TGTGCCAGCAGCTTAGTCTCAGGGACGTACACCTACAATGAGCAGTTCTTC.

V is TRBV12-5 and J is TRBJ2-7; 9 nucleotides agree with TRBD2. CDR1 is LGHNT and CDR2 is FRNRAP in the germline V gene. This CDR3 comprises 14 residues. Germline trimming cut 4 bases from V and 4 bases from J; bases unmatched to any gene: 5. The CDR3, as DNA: TGTGCTAGTGGTTCACCGCGGGGGGGATACGAGCAGTACTTC. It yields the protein CASGSPRGGYEQYF.

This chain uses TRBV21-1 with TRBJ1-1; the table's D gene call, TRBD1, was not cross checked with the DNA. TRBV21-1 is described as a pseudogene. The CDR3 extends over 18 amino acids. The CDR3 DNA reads TGTGCCAGCCCCGGAAGTCGGACAGGGCCCGCCGCGGCCACTGAAGCTTTCTTT. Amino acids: CASPGSRTGPAAATEAFF.

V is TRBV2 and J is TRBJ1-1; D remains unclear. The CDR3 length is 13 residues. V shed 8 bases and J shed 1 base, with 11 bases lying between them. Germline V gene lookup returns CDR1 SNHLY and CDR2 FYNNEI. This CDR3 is CASRIRQNTEAFF. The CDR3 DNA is TGTGCCAGCCGTATACGGCAGAACACTGAAGCTTTCTTT.

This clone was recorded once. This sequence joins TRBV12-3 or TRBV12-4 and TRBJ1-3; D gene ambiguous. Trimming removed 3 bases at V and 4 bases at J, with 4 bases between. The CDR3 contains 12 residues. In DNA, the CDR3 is TGTGCCAGCAGTTTTTCAGGAAACACCATATATTTT. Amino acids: CASSFSGNTIYF.

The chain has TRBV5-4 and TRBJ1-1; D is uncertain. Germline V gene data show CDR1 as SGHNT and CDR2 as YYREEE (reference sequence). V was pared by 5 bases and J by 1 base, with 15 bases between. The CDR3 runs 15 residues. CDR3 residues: CASRPNKGANTEAFF. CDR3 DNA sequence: TGTGCCAGCAGACCGAACAAAGGCGCGAACACTGAAGCTTTCTTT.

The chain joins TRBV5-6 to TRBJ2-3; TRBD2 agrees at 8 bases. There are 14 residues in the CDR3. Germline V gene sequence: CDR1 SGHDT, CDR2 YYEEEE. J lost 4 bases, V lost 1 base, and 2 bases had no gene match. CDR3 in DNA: TGTGCCAGCAGCTTGCCGGGAGGGCCAGATACGCAGTATTTT. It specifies CASSLPGGPDTQYF.

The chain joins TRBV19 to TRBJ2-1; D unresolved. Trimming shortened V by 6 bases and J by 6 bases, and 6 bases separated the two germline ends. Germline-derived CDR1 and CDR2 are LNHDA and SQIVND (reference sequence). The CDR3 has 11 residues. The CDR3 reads CASRFGNEQFF. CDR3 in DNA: TGTGCCAGTAGGTTTGGCAATGAGCAGTTCTTC.

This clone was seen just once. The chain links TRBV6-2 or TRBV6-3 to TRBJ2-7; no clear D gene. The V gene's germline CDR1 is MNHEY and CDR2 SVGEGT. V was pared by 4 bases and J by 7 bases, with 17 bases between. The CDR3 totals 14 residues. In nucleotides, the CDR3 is TGTGCCAGCAGTTGGAGCGAGTTCCTTAGGGAGCAGTACTTC. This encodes CASSWSEFLREQYF.

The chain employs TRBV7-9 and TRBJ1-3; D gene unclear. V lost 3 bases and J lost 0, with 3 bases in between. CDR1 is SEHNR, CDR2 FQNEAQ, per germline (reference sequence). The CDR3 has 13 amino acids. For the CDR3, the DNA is TGTGCCAGCAGCTTGAGCTCTGGAAACACCATATATTTT. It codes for CASSLSSGNTIYF.

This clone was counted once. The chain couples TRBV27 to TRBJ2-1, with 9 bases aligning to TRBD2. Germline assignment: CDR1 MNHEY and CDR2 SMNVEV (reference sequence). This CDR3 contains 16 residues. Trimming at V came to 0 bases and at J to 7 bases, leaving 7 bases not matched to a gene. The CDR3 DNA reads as TGTGCCAGCAGTTTATCGAGGACTAGCGATGGGAATGAGCAGTTCTTC. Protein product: CASSLSRTSDGNEQFF.